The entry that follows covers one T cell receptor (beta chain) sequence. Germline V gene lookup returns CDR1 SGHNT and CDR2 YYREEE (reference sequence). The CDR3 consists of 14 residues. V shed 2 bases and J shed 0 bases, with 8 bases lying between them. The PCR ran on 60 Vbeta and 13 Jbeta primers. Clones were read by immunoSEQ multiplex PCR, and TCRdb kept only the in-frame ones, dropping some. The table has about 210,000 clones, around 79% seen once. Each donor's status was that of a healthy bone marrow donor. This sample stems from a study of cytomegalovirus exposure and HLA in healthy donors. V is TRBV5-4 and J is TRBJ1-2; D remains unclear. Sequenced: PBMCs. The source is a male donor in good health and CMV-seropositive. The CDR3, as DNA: TGTGCCAGCAGCTTAGAGGGCCCTAACTATGGCTACACCTTC. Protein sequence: CASSLEGPNYGYTF.